These 14 T cell receptor beta chains originate from one sample sequenced in a study of graft-versus-host responses after intestinal transplantation listed by TCRdb under 2021. The library relied on the immunoSEQ multiplex PCR assay. Imported from immuneACCESS, the table was reduced by TCRdb to in-frame sequences with V and J called. These copies leave out some clones; in studies compared against another copy, an unresolved V gene accounts for under half, and the cause of the remainder is not known. In this sample the table shows around 100,000 clones, around 94% of which occur a single time. About 0.25% of the sample is held by the ten biggest clonotypes. The time point label on this specimen signifies: cells obtained before transplantation from donor or recipient. These receptors have no known antigen. Sequenced material: unstimulated CD4+ T cells sorted from spleen or lymph node cells, taken before transplant. The receptor set was obtained from a human donor who was the organ donor for an intestinal transplant.

The chain recombines TRBV6-5 with TRBJ2-5; 7 nucleotides line up with TRBD2. Germline V gene lookup returns CDR1 MNHEY and CDR2 SVGAGI. V shed 0 bases and J 5 bases; nucleotides not matched to a gene: 9. The length of the CDR3 is 16 residues. CDR3 in amino acids: CASSYSSGGGSETQYF. The CDR3 region has the DNA TGTGCCAGCAGTTACTCTTCTGGGGGAGGGTCGGAGACCCAGTACTTC.

This clone has only one observation. This chain joins TRBV2 and TRBJ1-5; D may be TRBD1 (6 bases). The germline V gene has CDR1 SNHLY and CDR2 FYNNEI. The germline V and J ends were trimmed by 6 bases and 9 bases, with 15 bases remaining between them. CDR3 length: 13 amino acids. The CDR3 DNA follows: TGTGCCAGCAGCCTGACAGGTTTGAGGCCCCAGCATTTT. Protein sequence: CASSLTGLRPQHF.

This clone was recorded a few times. V usage is TRBV4-1 and J usage is TRBJ1-3; D is unclear. Deletions cut 4 bases from V and 3 bases from J, with 16 bases between. This CDR3 region has 16 residues. Germline loops: CDR1 MGHRA, CDR2 YSYEKL. This CDR3 is CASSPSGYSNGNTIYF. As DNA, the CDR3 is TGCGCCAGCAGCCCGTCGGGGTACAGTAATGGAAACACCATATATTTT.

This sequence joins TRBV7-2 and TRBJ1-4, with no clear D. V lost 4 bases and J lost 0, with 9 bases in between. CDR1 is SGHTA and CDR2 is FQGNSA in the germline V gene. The CDR3 length is 15 residues. CDR3 loop: CASSSQVATNEKLFF. The CDR3 region has the DNA TGTGCCAGCAGCTCCCAAGTGGCAACTAATGAAAAACTGTTTTTT.

This clone came up a few times. Its ends do not fully match the called genes, so a read error is possible. The V and J genes are TRBV5-1 and TRBJ2-2; TRBD2 is a possible D gene (6 bases). This CDR3 comprises 13 residues. Germline V gives CDR1 SGHRS, CDR2 YFSETQ. This CDR3 reads CASSPDFTGGLFF. The CDR3 coding sequence is TGCGCCAGCAGCCCGGACTTCACCGGGGGGCTGTTTTTT.

The genes are TRBV14 and TRBJ2-3, with D possibly being TRBD1 or TRBD2 (6 bases each). V dropped 4 bases and J dropped 2 bases, with 10 bases sitting between them. The germline V gene encodes CDR1 SGHDN and CDR2 FVKESK. The CDR3 runs to 14 residues. The CDR3 nucleotides read TGTGCCAGCAGCCGGCGGGACACCACAGATACGCAGTATTTT. Encoded protein: CASSRRDTTDTQYF.

The rearrangement links TRBV10-3 to TRBJ2-3; TRBD2 aligns across 11 bases. Germline lookup yields CDR1 ENHRY and CDR2 SYGVKD. This CDR3 has 16 residues. V was pared by 4 bases and J by 5 bases, with 8 bases of the junction left unmatched. CDR3 amino acids: CAISGNSGRAIDTQYF. In nucleotides, the CDR3 is TGTGCCATCAGTGGTAATAGCGGGAGGGCGATAGATACGCAGTATTTT.

V gene TRBV18 combines with J gene TRBJ2-5; the match to TRBD1 covers 7 bases. Trimming took 4 bases from V and 2 from J; bases not matched to a gene: 1. The CDR3 length is 13 residues. The germline V gene encodes CDR1 KGHSH and CDR2 LQKENI. Here the CDR3 reads CASSRDRQETQYF. CDR3 DNA sequence: TGTGCCAGCTCACGGGACAGACAAGAGACCCAGTACTTC.

This chain links TRBV23-1 with TRBJ2-7; D is ambiguous. TRBV23-1 counts as an open reading frame of uncertain function. CDR3 length: 10 residues. In DNA form, the CDR3 reads TGCGCCAGCAGTTACGCGACATGGGGTGTC. This sequence encodes CASSYATWGV.

J is TRBJ2-2 and V is TRBV5-4; 14 bases fit TRBD2. J gave up 3 bases and V 4 bases, and 5 bases lay outside the gene matches. The germline CDR1 and CDR2 sequences are SGHNT and YYREEE (reference sequence). The CDR3 sequence is 17 residues long. The CDR3 bases are TGTGCCAGCAGCCCTGGACTAGCGGGAGGTCACACCGGGGAGCTGTTTTTT. Its protein is CASSPGLAGGHTGELFF.

The chain joins TRBV25-1 to TRBJ1-5; TRBD1 matches 7 bases. CDR1 is MGHDK, CDR2 SYGVNS, per germline. The V gene end was trimmed by 3 bases and the J gene end by 7 bases; junction bases not matched to a gene: 12. The CDR3 loop spans 16 amino acids. The CDR3 nucleotides read TGTGCCAGCAGTGATGGGCGGAAGGGGGCACAACAGCCCCAGCATTTT. Its protein product is CASSDGRKGAQQPQHF.

The V gene is TRBV5-6, the J gene TRBJ1-5; D remains ambiguous. The CDR3 covers 14 residues. V lost 1 base and J 1 base, leaving 6 bases between the germline ends. From germline, CDR1 is SGHDT and CDR2 YYEEEE. The DNA of the CDR3 is TGTGCCAGCAGCTTGCTTGGCAGCAATCAGCCCCAGCATTTT. Protein: CASSLLGSNQPQHF.

This rearrangement joins TRBV19 to TRBJ1-1; 10 bases are shared with TRBD1. V dropped 6 bases and J dropped 1; count of bases not matched to a gene: 8. In germline, CDR1 is LNHDA, CDR2 SQIVND (reference sequence). This CDR3 is 16 amino acids long. The CDR3 reads CASSLKGQGENTEAFF. The DNA of the CDR3 is TGTGCCAGTAGCCTAAAAGGACAGGGGGAGAACACTGAAGCTTTCTTT. The full variable domain, completed using reference TRBV19 and TRBJ1-1, is DGGITQSPKYLFRKEGQNVTLSCEQNLNHDAMYWYRQDPGQGLRLIYYSQIVNDFQKGDIAEGYSVSREKKESFPLTVTSAQKNPTAFYLCASSLKGQGENTEAFFGQGTRLTVV.

The chain combines TRBV7-2 with TRBJ2-7, with TRBD2 as a possible D gene (5 bases). Germline CDR1 SGHTA, CDR2 FQGNSA. The CDR3 contains 15 residues. V lost 2 bases and J lost 6, with 17 bases in between. CDR3 sequence reads: CASSLLGLDFGEQYF. The CDR3 bases are TGTGCCAGCAGCTTATTAGGACTGGACTTCGGCGAGCAGTACTTC. The full variable domain, completed using reference TRBV7-2 and TRBJ2-7, is GAGVSQSPSNKVTEKGKDVELRCDPISGHTALYWYRQSLGQGLEFLIYFQGNSAPDKSGLPSDRFSAERTGGSVSTLTIQRTQQEDSAVYLCASSLLGLDFGEQYFGPGTRLTVT.